The clone carrying this TCR beta chain occurred many times. The sample comes from a study of T cells in Graves' hyperthyroidism and ophthalmopathy. Amplification targeted TCR beta CDR3 regions from RNA transcripts. The primer set for the first-round RT-PCR of the TCR CDR3 was HTBI. TCRdb processed the multiplex PCR reads anew with MiXCR; each CDR3 protein has one entry. The sample holds about 580,000 distinct CDR3 sequences, over 11% seen once. The receptor was derived from a woman aged 25 to 39 with Graves' hyperthyroidism that later progressed to Graves' ophthalmopathy. What was sequenced was blood.

In nucleotides, the CDR3 is TGTGCCAGCAGAGCTTACGGGGGGCAAACCGTTAGCTACACCTTC. It encodes CASRAYGGQTVSYTF. V and J are TRBV28 and TRBJ1-2; possible D gene TRBD1, 6 bases. The CDR3 loop spans 15 amino acids. V shed 6 bases and J shed 9 bases, with 23 bases lying between them. Germline lookup yields CDR1 MDHEN and CDR2 SYDVKM.